Reported below is one T cell receptor beta chain. This entry belongs to a study of graft-versus-host responses after intestinal transplantation. This table comes from immunoSEQ multiplex PCR, and its TCRdb copy is limited to in-frame clones, with some not included. The sample gives approximately 74,000 clones, around 93% of which show up once; 0.65% to 0.75% is in the top ten. V lost 0 bases and J lost 3, with 15 bases in between. Germline V gene data show CDR1 as MGHRA and CDR2 as YSYEKL. This CDR3 is 16 amino acids long. The V and J genes are TRBV4-1 and TRBJ2-7; possibly TRBD2 for D (6 bases). The source of this sequence is a human patient who received an intestinal transplant, so some T cells may come from the graft donor. The sample in question was PBMCs, obtained 98 days after intestinal transplantation. CDR3 region: CASSQDPGAEGYEQYF. The CDR3 DNA reads TGCGCCAGCAGCCAAGACCCCGGGGCGGAGGGCTACGAGCAGTACTTC.